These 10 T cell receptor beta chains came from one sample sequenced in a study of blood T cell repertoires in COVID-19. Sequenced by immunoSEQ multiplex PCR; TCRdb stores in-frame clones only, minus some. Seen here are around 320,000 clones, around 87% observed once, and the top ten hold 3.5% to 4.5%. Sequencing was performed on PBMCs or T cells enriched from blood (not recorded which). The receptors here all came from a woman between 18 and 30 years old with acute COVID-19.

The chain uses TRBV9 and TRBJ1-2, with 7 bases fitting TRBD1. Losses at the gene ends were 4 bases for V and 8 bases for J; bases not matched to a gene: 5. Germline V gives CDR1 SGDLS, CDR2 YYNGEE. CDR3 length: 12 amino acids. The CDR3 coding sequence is TGTGCCAGCAGCCCCCAGGGGGGAGGCTACACCTTC. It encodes CASSPQGGGYTF.

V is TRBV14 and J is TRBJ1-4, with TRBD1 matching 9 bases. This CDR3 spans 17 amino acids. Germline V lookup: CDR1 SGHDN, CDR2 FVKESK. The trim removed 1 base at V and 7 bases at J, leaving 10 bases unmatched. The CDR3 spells CASSQGPYRGRSEKLFF. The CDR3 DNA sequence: TGTGCCAGCAGCCAAGGACCCTACAGGGGGCGCAGTGAAAAACTGTTTTTT.

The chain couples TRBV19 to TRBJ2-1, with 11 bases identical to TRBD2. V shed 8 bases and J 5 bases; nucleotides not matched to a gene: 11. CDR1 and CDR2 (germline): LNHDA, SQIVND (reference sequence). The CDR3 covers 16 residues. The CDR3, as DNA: TGTGCCAGTGATAGCGGGAGGGCCTCCGGGGACAATGAGCAGTTCTTC. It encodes CASDSGRASGDNEQFF.

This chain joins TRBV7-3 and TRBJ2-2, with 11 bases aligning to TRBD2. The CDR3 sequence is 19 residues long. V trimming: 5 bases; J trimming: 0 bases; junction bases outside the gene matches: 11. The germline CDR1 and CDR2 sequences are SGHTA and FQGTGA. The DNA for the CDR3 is TGTGCCAGCAGCCCAAGGACTAGCGGGTACTTCGCGAACACCGGGGAGCTGTTTTTT. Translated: CASSPRTSGYFANTGELFF.

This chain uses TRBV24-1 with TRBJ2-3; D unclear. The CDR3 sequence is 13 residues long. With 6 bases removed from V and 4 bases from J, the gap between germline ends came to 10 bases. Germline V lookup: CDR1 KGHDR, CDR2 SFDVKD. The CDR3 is CATSPFPADTQYF. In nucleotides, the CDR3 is TGTGCCACCAGTCCTTTCCCCGCAGATACGCAGTATTTT.

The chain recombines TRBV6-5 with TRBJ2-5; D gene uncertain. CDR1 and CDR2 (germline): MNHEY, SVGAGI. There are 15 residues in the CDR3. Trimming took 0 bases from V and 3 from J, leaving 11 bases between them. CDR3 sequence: CASSYSNGQEETQYF. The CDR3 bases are TGTGCCAGCAGTTACTCGAATGGGCAGGAAGAGACCCAGTACTTC.

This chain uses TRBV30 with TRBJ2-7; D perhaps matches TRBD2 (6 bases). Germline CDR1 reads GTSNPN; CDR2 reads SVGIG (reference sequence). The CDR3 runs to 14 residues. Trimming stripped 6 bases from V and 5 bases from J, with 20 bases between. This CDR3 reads CACLQGAGLHEQYF. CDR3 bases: TGTGCCTGCCTTCAAGGGGCGGGACTCCACGAGCAGTACTTC.

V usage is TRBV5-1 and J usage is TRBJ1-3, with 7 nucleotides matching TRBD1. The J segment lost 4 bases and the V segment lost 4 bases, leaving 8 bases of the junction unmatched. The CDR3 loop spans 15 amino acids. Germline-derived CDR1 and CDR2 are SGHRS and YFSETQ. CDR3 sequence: CASSLTQGQGNTIYF. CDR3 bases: TGCGCCAGCAGCCTGACTCAGGGACAGGGAAACACCATATATTTT.

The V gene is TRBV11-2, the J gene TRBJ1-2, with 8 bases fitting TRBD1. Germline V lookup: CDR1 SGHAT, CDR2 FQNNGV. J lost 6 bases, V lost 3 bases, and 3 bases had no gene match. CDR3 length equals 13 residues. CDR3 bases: TGTGCCAGCAGCTTCCAGGGGGCGAATGGCTACACCTTC. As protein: CASSFQGANGYTF.

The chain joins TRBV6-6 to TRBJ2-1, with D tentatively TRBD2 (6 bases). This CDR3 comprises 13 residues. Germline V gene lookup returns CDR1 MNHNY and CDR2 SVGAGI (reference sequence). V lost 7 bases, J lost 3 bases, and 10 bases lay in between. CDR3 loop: CASKGGNYNEQFF. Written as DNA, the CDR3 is TGTGCCAGCAAGGGCGGGAACTACAATGAGCAGTTCTTC.